This record looks at one T cell receptor beta chain sequence and its context. This clonotype was counted a few times. The antigen it binds to is not known. No base-level quality is on record; no much larger clone is a single base apart. Donors were 30 to 45 systemically healthy Caucasian individuals from Russia aged roughly 6 to 90 years. Each donor gave 8 to 10 milliliters of peripheral blood, collected into EDTA-treated Vacutainer tubes. Ficoll-Paque density-gradient centrifugation was used to isolate PBMCs, with at least 7 million per sample. Total RNA, at least 6 micrograms per sample, was extracted from PBMCs with Trizol reagent. Naive CD45RAhigh/CD27high T cell percentages were measured by flow cytometry on a PBMC aliquot from every donor. This sample was taken from a study of blood T cells in healthy people across ages (dated by TCRdb to 2013 to 2016). Notes on the research overall: In model experiments, roughly one uniquely barcoded TCR beta cDNA molecule per two T cells was captured by template switching. To track age-related changes in TCR beta repertoire diversity, the study relied on deep sequencing normalized with unique cDNA molecular identifiers. Four age groups were formed from the donors: young (average approximately 15 years), middle-aged (approximately 40), aged (approximately 60) and long-lived (more than 75). To avoid experimental bias, donors of different ages were spread randomly across the sequencing lanes. The study analyzed two additional independent replicas of 1 million unique cDNA reads from the same blood draw for two donors, one aged 18 to 30 and one aged 80 or older.

Overall study results and their limits: Because profiling used bulk unsorted PBMCs, naive and antigen-experienced compartments could not be compared conclusively. Estimates of total diversity from one million sequenced T cells were regarded as lower bounds and underestimates. Compared with the aged group, the long-lived group had more naive CD4+ T cells, fewer expanded clones and increased TCR diversity, suggesting age selection. There was a strong correlation between observed TCR beta diversity and the percentage of naive T cells measured by flow cytometry. Observed TCR beta diversity per million T cells fell roughly linearly with age, and a significant reduction was already apparent by age around 36. The CMV infection status of donors was not known, potentially confounding age-related changes in expanded clonotypes.

The CDR3 covers 14 residues, taking in both the cysteine and the phenylalanine. The only DNA kept is the CDR3, 42 bases in frame from the first base. CDR1 and CDR2, looked up from the germline V gene (reference sequence), are MNHEY and SMNVEV. Trimming at the junction amounts to 3 bases on V and 7 bases on J, and the germline ends lie 13 bases apart. Library preparation employed 5' RACE. Sequenced on an Illumina HiSeq 2500. The second PCR ran for roughly 7 to 11 cycles and used a J-beta primer mix along with a sample-barcoded 5' primer. A template-switch 5' adaptor carrying 12 random nucleotides introduced a unique molecular identifier onto each TCR beta cDNA molecule. Each sample yielded at least 2.5 million CDR3-containing paired-end reads. All of the RNA was converted into first-strand cDNA using the Mint cDNA synthesis kit, with a TRBC-specific oligonucleotide serving as the primer. Following uracil-DNA glycosylase treatment, all cDNA underwent a first 18-cycle PCR with the universal primers M1SS and BC2_uni_R. Concerning the study's data processing: Each sample was normalized by randomly selecting 1 million high-quality reads, each carrying a distinct molecular identifier. Instead of being binned into consensus sequences, reads that shared molecular identifiers were thrown out. MiTCR, set to a Q25 quality threshold and the strictest error-elimination algorithm, was used for CDR3 identification, clonotype clustering and error correction. Lower-bound total TCR beta diversity was estimated with a nonparametric unseen species model using Euler transformation. TCRdb reran the public reads through fastp at Q25 and MiXCR, keeping productive beta chains. Rows merge per CDR3 protein into single entries with the most common DNA and genes. The V and J calls follow TCRdb's processing rather than the paper's. This sample comprises 1,100,000 or so distinct CDR3 sequences, 45% of them detected only once. The ten largest make up 18% of the sample.

The clonotype originates from a woman aged 55-75 years in good health. This chain joins TRBV27 to TRBJ1-5, with no reliable assignment of the D segment. Source material: blood. The nucleotides are TGTGCCAGCAGTTTTACCCAAGCTGGGCAGCCCCAGCATTTT. Protein translation: CASSFTQAGQPQHF.